These 30 T cell receptor beta chains share one sample of origin, sequenced in a study of regulatory T cells in long-lasting Graves disease. Time point defined: newly diagnosed GD, antithyroid drugs for less than 3 months. The TCR library used RNA extracted from PBMCs. Investigators prepared the TCR beta libraries by applying iRepertoire HTBI primers and Arm-PCR of CDR3 regions. A single record per CDR3 protein comes from TCRdb applying MiXCR to the multiplex PCR reads. Here the sample spans about 460,000 distinct CDR3 sequences, roughly 15% being singletons. These data also formed part of another study, on T cells in Graves' hyperthyroidism and ophthalmopathy.

This sample comprised peripheral blood mononuclear cells (PBMCs), obtained at new diagnosis, from a patient treated with antithyroid drugs. These receptors were obtained from a woman in her forties or fifties with Graves disease.

This clonotype has ten or more counts. J is TRBJ1-1 and V is TRBV2, with a possible D match to TRBD1 (6 bases). The CDR3 is 12 residues long. The germline gives CDR1 SNHLY, CDR2 FYNNEI. Here the CDR3 DNA reads TGTGCGGGGAGGACAGTGGACACTGAAGCTTTCTTT. It translates to CAGRTVDTEAFF.

The chain joins TRBV19 to TRBJ1-2; D is perhaps TRBD1 (6 bases). The CDR3 runs to 18 residues. Germline CDR1 is LNHDA and CDR2 is SQIVND (reference sequence). V lost 10 bases, J lost 7 bases, and 34 bases lay in between. The CDR3 spells CATMAPPRRDRKKGGYTF. CDR3 nucleotides: TGTGCCACCATGGCCCCCCCCCGCCGAGACAGGAAAAAGGGTGGCTACACCTTC.

There are a few counts of this clonotype. The genes are TRBV3-1 and TRBJ1-3; D not resolved. Germline values: CDR1 LGHDT, CDR2 YNNKEL (reference sequence). The CDR3 runs 13 residues. V was trimmed by 0 bases and J by 4 bases, leaving 4 bases between them. The CDR3 region has the DNA TGTGCCAGCAGCCAAGATTTAGGAAACACCATATATTTT. The encoded protein is CASSQDLGNTIYF. Drawing the rest from reference TRBV3-1 and TRBJ1-3, the complete variable domain is DTAVSQTPKYLVTQMGNDKSIKCEQNLGHDTMYWYKQDSKKFLKIMFSYNNKELIINETVPNRFSPKSPDKAHLNLHINSLELGDSAVYFCASSQDLGNTIYFGEGSWLTVV.

Ten or more counts support this clonotype. The chain recombines TRBV2 with TRBJ2-1; D ambiguous. The length of the CDR3 is 15 residues. Germline assignment: CDR1 SNHLY and CDR2 FYNNEI. V lost 0 bases, J lost 0 bases, and 6 bases lay in between. The CDR3 sequence is CASSEAPSSYNEQFF. CDR3 DNA: TGTGCCAGCAGTGAAGCCCCGAGCTCCTACAATGAGCAGTTCTTC.

The table lists this clonotype with a few counts. The gene calls are TRBV5-1 and TRBJ2-7; D call uncertain. This CDR3 contains 14 residues. Germline CDR1 SGHRS, CDR2 YFSETQ. Trimming pared 2 bases from V and 4 bases from J, leaving 13 bases between. CDR3 DNA sequence: TGCGCCAGCAGCTTTGGGCCTCAATCTTACGAGCAGTACTTC. Translation: CASSFGPQSYEQYF. Together with reference TRBV5-1 and TRBJ2-7, the CDR3 gives the full variable domain: KAGVTQTPRYLIKTRGQQVTLSCSPISGHRSVSWYQQTPGQGLQFLFEYFSETQRNKGNFPGRFSGRQFSNSRSEMNVSTLELGDSALYLCASSFGPQSYEQYFGPGTRLTVT.

This clonotype was seen repeatedly, ten times or more. The chain recombines TRBV27 with TRBJ2-4; D possibly corresponds to TRBD1 (6 bases). Germline-derived CDR1 and CDR2 are MNHEY and SMNVEV (reference sequence). The CDR3 has 14 amino acids. Trimming removed 7 bases from V and 2 bases from J, with 12 bases in between. As DNA, the CDR3 is TGTGCCAGCACCGAAACAGGGTCCAAAAACATTCAGTACTTC. Translating it yields CASTETGSKNIQYF.

The table lists this clonotype with many counts. The chain uses TRBV4-1 and TRBJ2-3; maybe TRBD2 (5 bases). Per the germline V gene, CDR1 is MGHRA and CDR2 is YSYEKL. This CDR3 contains 16 residues. The V and J ends lost 1 base and 2 bases respectively, with 13 bases between them. CDR3 loop: CASSQGRGRPTDTQYF. The CDR3 nucleotides are TGCGCCAGCAGCCAAGGGCGAGGGAGACCCACAGATACGCAGTATTTT.

This clonotype came up a few times. The chain recombines TRBV5-4 with TRBJ1-1, with 7 positions matching TRBD1. CDR1 and CDR2 from the germline V gene are SGHNT and YYREEE (reference sequence). The CDR3 has 16 amino acids. The junction had 7 bases not matched to a gene; V was cut back by 1 base and J by 1 base. In nucleotides, the CDR3 is TGTGCCAGCAGCTTGCCCCCGGGACAGAGGAACACTGAAGCTTTCTTT. Encoded protein: CASSLPPGQRNTEAFF.

This clonotype appeared many times. The chain has TRBV28 and TRBJ2-1, with 8 bases lining up with TRBD2. The CDR3 spans 19 residues. Germline lookup yields CDR1 MDHEN and CDR2 SYDVKM. With 6 bases clipped from V and 0 bases from J, the junction kept 16 bases outside the gene matches. The CDR3 DNA follows: TGTGCCAGCAGCCCTCTGGCTAGCGGGTTTTTAAGCTCCTACAATGAGCAGTTCTTC. It is translated as CASSPLASGFLSSYNEQFF.

This clonotype was picked up a small number of times. The V gene is TRBV28, the J gene TRBJ2-7; 9 positions match TRBD2. The CDR3 totals 14 residues. The V and J ends lost 3 bases and 5 bases, in that order; junction bases with no gene match: 5. CDR1 and CDR2 from the germline V gene are MDHEN and SYDVKM. CDR3 amino acids: CASSLRLAGDEQYF. The CDR3 bases are TGTGCCAGCAGTTTGAGGTTAGCGGGAGACGAGCAGTACTTC.

This clonotype was seen ten or more times. The gene calls are TRBV28 and TRBJ2-6; D uncertain. V was pared by 5 bases and J by 1 base, with 9 bases between. CDR1 and CDR2 (germline): MDHEN, SYDVKM. CDR3 length: 15 residues. CDR3 loop: CASSPLESGANVLTF. CDR3 bases: TGTGCCAGCAGTCCCTTAGAATCTGGGGCCAACGTCCTGACTTTC.

This clonotype has at least ten counts. The chain uses TRBV7-3 and TRBJ2-5; D is perhaps TRBD2 (6 bases). The CDR3 spans 13 residues. Per the germline V gene, CDR1 is SGHTA and CDR2 is FQGTGA. The V gene lost 5 bases and the J gene lost 2 bases, with 9 bases spanning the gap. The chain's CDR3 is CASSKGLQETQYF. The DNA of the CDR3 is TGTGCCAGCAGCAAAGGACTACAAGAGACCCAGTACTTC.

This clonotype came up a few times. V and J are TRBV5-6 and TRBJ2-5; 9 bases fit TRBD1. CDR1 SGHDT and CDR2 YYEEEE come from the germline V gene. The V gene end was trimmed by 4 bases and the J gene end by 1 base; junction bases not matched to a gene: 5. This CDR3 is 15 amino acids long. The CDR3 sequence: CASSADRGLQETQYF. The CDR3 DNA reads as TGTGCCAGCAGCGCGGACAGGGGACTCCAAGAGACCCAGTACTTC.

The chain links TRBV2 to TRBJ2-7, with D uncertain. The ends were cut back, 10 bases at V and 3 bases at J, with 13 bases in the middle. CDR3 length: 12 amino acids. Germline CDR1 and CDR2: SNHLY and FYNNEI. This chain's CDR3 is CATAGRLYEQYF. The DNA of the CDR3 is TGTGCCACCGCCGGCCGGCTCTACGAGCAGTACTTC. Full variable domain (missing parts from reference TRBV2 and TRBJ2-7): EPEVTQTPSHQVTQMGQEVILRCVPISNHLYFYWYRQILGQKVEFLVSFYNNEISEKSEIFDDQFSVERPDGSNFTLKIRSTKLEDSAMYFCATAGRLYEQYFGPGTRLTVT.

This clonotype was observed a few times. The chain uses TRBV11-2 and TRBJ1-2; D gene unclear. The V and J ends lost 1 base and 6 bases respectively, with 12 bases between them. The CDR3 is 14 residues long. Looked up from germline, CDR1 is SGHAT and CDR2 is FQNNGV. CDR3: CASSLGEGRDGYTF. The CDR3 DNA reads TGTGCCAGCAGCTTAGGGGAGGGTAGAGATGGCTACACCTTC.

Ten or more counts support this clonotype. The chain recombines TRBV5-5 with TRBJ2-5, with D maybe TRBD1 (5 bases). V was pared by 2 bases and J by 2 bases, with 10 bases between. Germline CDR1 SGHKS, CDR2 YYEKEE (reference sequence). The CDR3 is 14 amino acids. The CDR3 coding sequence is TGTGCCAGCAGCTTTCGTCCAGGGCAAGAGACCCAGTACTTC. This translates into CASSFRPGQETQYF.

A few counts support this clonotype. This sequence joins TRBV30 and TRBJ1-4; TRBD1 is a possible D gene (6 bases). The V end was cut by 4 bases, the J end by 5 bases, with 17 bases between. The germline CDR1 and CDR2 sequences are GTSNPN and SVGIG (reference sequence). The CDR3 is 15 residues long. Here the CDR3 reads CAWMRGGIGNEKLFF. CDR3 in DNA: TGTGCCTGGATGAGGGGGGGAATTGGGAATGAAAAACTGTTTTTT.

Points on this clonotype: A read error may be the cause here, since a much bigger clone is one base away. The chain joins TRBV2 to TRBJ1-2, with 9 positions matching TRBD1. The V gene's germline CDR1 is SNHLY and CDR2 FYNNEI. CDR3 length equals 14 residues. The V segment lost 4 bases and the J segment 3 bases; nucleotides outside the gene matches: 3. The CDR3 here is CASSVRTGDYGYTF. For the CDR3, the DNA is TGTGCCAGCAGTGTCCGGACAGGGGACTATGGCTACACCTTC.

This clonotype was seen many times. The chain uses TRBV6-1 and TRBJ1-1; D is uncertain. V dropped 8 bases and J dropped 0 bases, with 13 bases sitting between them. Germline V gene sequence: CDR1 MNHNS, CDR2 SASEGT. The CDR3 is 14 residues long. Here the CDR3 DNA reads TGTGCCAGCTGCCCTAGGACCATGAACACTGAAGCTTTCTTT. Protein product: CASCPRTMNTEAFF.

At least ten counts were recorded for this clonotype. The V gene is TRBV9, the J gene TRBJ2-5, with TRBD2 identical over 8 bases. Germline V gives CDR1 SGDLS, CDR2 YYNGEE. The CDR3 runs 15 residues. Trimming removed 3 bases from V and 5 bases from J; junction bases left unmatched: 9. Here the CDR3 reads CASSAGTRVRETQYF. DNA for the CDR3: TGTGCCAGCAGCGCCGGGACTAGAGTAAGGGAGACCCAGTACTTC.

This clonotype was detected ten times or more. V gene TRBV2 combines with J gene TRBJ1-1, with a tentative D call TRBD1 (5 bases). Per the germline V gene, CDR1 is SNHLY and CDR2 is FYNNEI. The CDR3 is 15 amino acids. V lost 2 bases, J lost 4 bases, and 14 bases lay in between. The CDR3 loop reads CASSESAAGFTEAFF. DNA of the CDR3: TGTGCCAGCAGTGAATCCGCGGCAGGGTTCACTGAAGCTTTCTTT.

This sequence joins TRBV20-1 and TRBJ1-3; TRBD1 aligns across 8 bases. The CDR3 contains 15 residues. CDR1 is DFQATT and CDR2 is SNEGSKA in the germline V gene (reference sequence). After removal of 0 bases from V and 2 bases from J, the junction contained 3 bases not matched to a gene. CDR3 nucleotides: TGCAGTGCTAGAGATCTACAGGGGGCTGGAAACACCATATATTTT. Its translation is CSARDLQGAGNTIYF.

The chain employs TRBV5-1 and TRBJ2-7, with a possible D match to TRBD2 (6 bases). The V gene's germline CDR1 is SGHRS and CDR2 YFSETQ. V dropped 4 bases and J dropped 4 bases, with 18 bases sitting between them. The CDR3 is 15 residues long. The CDR3 DNA reads TGCGCCAGCAGCCAATATAGCGGAGATATTTACGAGCAGTACTTC. It yields the protein CASSQYSGDIYEQYF.

The J gene is TRBJ2-5, the V gene TRBV2; TRBD2 aligns across 10 bases. After removal of 4 bases from V and 6 bases from J, the junction contained 11 bases not matched to a gene. Germline CDR1 is SNHLY and CDR2 is FYNNEI. CDR3 length equals 16 residues. CDR3 bases: TGTGCCAGCAGTGGAGGGCTAGCGGGAGCGGGAAAGACCCAGTACTTC. Translating it yields CASSGGLAGAGKTQYF.

This clonotype showed up many times. The chain combines TRBV7-2 with TRBJ2-1; D remains ambiguous. V lost 3 bases and J 5 bases, leaving 8 bases between the germline ends. Germline CDR1 and CDR2: SGHTA and FQGNSA. CDR3 length equals 13 residues. The CDR3 DNA is TGTGCCAGCAGCTTCTCCACCAACAATGAGCAGTTCTTC. Its protein is CASSFSTNNEQFF.

As concerns this clonotype: This may be a read error: a much more frequent sequence differs by one nucleotide. V usage is TRBV4-1 and J usage is TRBJ1-1, with 9 bases lining up with TRBD1. Germline-derived CDR1 and CDR2 are MGHRA and YSYEKL. The CDR3 loop spans 14 amino acids. The V and J ends lost 6 bases and 3 bases, in that order; junction bases with no gene match: 5. The CDR3 sequence: CASSYRGRDTEAFF. CDR3 sequence (DNA): TGCGCCAGCAGTTACAGGGGGCGCGACACTGAAGCTTTCTTT.

In its sample, this clonotype was seen a few times. The chain uses TRBV27 and TRBJ1-2; 11 bases map to TRBD1. Germline V gene data show CDR1 as MNHEY and CDR2 as SMNVEV (reference sequence). The CDR3 spans 15 residues. With 3 bases clipped from V and 3 bases from J, the junction kept 3 bases outside the gene matches. The CDR3 reads CASSFGTGGYYGYTF. The CDR3 bases are TGTGCCAGCAGTTTTGGGACAGGGGGGTACTATGGCTACACCTTC.

Points on this clonotype: Being one base from a much bigger clone, this may be a read error. V is TRBV28 and J is TRBJ2-7, with a tentative D call TRBD2 (6 bases). CDR1 and CDR2 from the germline V gene are MDHEN and SYDVKM. The CDR3 loop spans 13 amino acids. V was clipped by 8 bases and J by 12 bases, with 23 bases between them. The DNA of the CDR3 is TGTGCCAGCGGTCCCCCGGTGCGGGATCGGTCGTACTTC. As protein: CASGPPVRDRSYF.

This clonotype appeared many times. Its ends do not fully match the called genes, so a read error is possible. The chain combines TRBV5-1 with TRBJ2-1; TRBD2 agrees at 7 bases. Germline V gives CDR1 SGHRS, CDR2 YFSETQ. This CDR3 is built from 15 residues. CDR3 bases: TGTGCCAGCAGTAGTGGGGGGGGGTCCTACAATGAGCAGTTCTTC. Protein: CASSSGGGSYNEQFF.

This clonotype was seen repeatedly, ten times or more. The rearrangement links TRBV7-2 to TRBJ2-1, with D maybe TRBD2 (6 bases). Trimming pared 1 base from V and 2 bases from J, leaving 12 bases between. The CDR3 is made up of 16 amino acids. Per the germline V gene, CDR1 is SGHTA and CDR2 is FQGNSA. The CDR3 reads CASSLGWPGAYNEQFF. The CDR3 DNA is TGTGCCAGCAGCTTAGGGTGGCCGGGGGCCTACAATGAGCAGTTCTTC.